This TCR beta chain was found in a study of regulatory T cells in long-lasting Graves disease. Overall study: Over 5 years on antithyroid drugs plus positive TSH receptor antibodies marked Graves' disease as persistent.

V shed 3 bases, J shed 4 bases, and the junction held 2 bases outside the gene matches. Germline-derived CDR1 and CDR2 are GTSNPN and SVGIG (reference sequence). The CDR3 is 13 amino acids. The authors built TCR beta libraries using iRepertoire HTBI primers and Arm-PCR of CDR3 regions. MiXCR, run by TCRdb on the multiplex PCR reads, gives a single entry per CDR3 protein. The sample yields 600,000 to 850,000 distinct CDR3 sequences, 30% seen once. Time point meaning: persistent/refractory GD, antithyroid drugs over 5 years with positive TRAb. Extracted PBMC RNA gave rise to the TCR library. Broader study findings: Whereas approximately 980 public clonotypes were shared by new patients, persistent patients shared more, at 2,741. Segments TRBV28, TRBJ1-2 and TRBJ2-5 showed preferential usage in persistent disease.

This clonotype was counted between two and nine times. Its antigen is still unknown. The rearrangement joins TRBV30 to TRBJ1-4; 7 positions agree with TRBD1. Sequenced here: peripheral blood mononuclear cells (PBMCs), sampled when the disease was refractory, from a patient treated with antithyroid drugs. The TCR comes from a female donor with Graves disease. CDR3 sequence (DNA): TGTGCCTGGAGCCGGGACAGTAATGAAAAACTGTTTTTT. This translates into CAWSRDSNEKLFF.